These 22 T cell receptor beta chains were all obtained from the same sample, sequenced in a study of cytomegalovirus exposure and HLA in healthy donors. A multiplex PCR was run with 60 Vbeta primers and 13 Jbeta primers. The repertoire was sequenced with immunoSEQ multiplex PCR; TCRdb's copy has only in-frame clones and lacks some. Of about 210,000 clones listed, over 75% are singletons. The specimen was PBMCs. These TCRs come from a woman between 50 and 59 years old in good health and CMV-seropositive.

This chain joins TRBV11-3 and TRBJ2-2; 14 bases map to TRBD2. Germline loops: CDR1 SGHNT, CDR2 YENEEA. Trimming cost V 5 bases and J 5 bases; bases outside gene matches: 10. The CDR3 is 18 amino acids. The DNA of the CDR3 is TGTGCCAGCAGCCAGACTAGCGGGGGGGCTGAGGGAACCGGGGAGCTGTTTTTT. It specifies CASSQTSGGAEGTGELFF.

The CDR3 DNA sequence: TGTGCCAGCTCCCCGGGACTAGCGGAGATTAATGAGCAGTTCTTC. Its translation is CASSPGLAEINEQFF. V is TRBV18 and J is TRBJ2-1, with 11 bases that match TRBD2. Germline V gene lookup returns CDR1 KGHSH and CDR2 LQKENI. The CDR3 sequence is 15 residues long. V gave up 6 bases and J gave up 7 bases; unmatched junction bases: 8.

The rearrangement links TRBV30 to TRBJ1-6; TRBD1 is a possible D gene (5 bases). The CDR3 is 16 residues long. Germline CDR1 is GTSNPN and CDR2 is SVGIG (reference sequence). The germline V and J ends were trimmed by 3 bases and 2 bases, with 14 bases remaining between them. The CDR3 DNA reads TGTGCCTGGAGCGGGGGGGGACGGACCTATAATTCACCCCTCCACTTT. Encoded protein: CAWSGGGRTYNSPLHF.

This chain links TRBV9 with TRBJ1-5, with 8 bases identical to TRBD1. With V trimmed by 4 bases and J by 0 bases, 6 bases remained unmatched. Germline loops: CDR1 SGDLS, CDR2 YYNGEE. The CDR3 consists of 16 residues. The CDR3 DNA reads TGTGCCAGCAGCCCCGGGACAGGAGATAGCAATCAGCCCCAGCATTTT. Protein product: CASSPGTGDSNQPQHF.

This chain joins TRBV11-2 and TRBJ1-2; perhaps TRBD1 as D (5 bases). Germline CDR1 is SGHAT and CDR2 is FQNNGV. The length of the CDR3 is 11 residues. CDR3 sequence reads: CALQGSLGYTF. DNA for the CDR3: TGTGCGCTTCAGGGTAGCCTGGGCTACACCTTC.

The gene calls are TRBV28 and TRBJ1-1; D gene uncertain. CDR1 and CDR2 (germline): MDHEN, SYDVKM. V was cut by 2 bases and J by 1 base, with 5 bases left in between. The length of the CDR3 is 13 residues. CDR3 bases: TGTGCCAGCAGTTTACACAGGAACACTGAAGCTTTCTTT. Protein product: CASSLHRNTEAFF.

V usage is TRBV4-3 and J usage is TRBJ1-5; 7 nucleotides line up with TRBD1. V lost 0 bases to trimming and J lost 7 bases; unmatched junction nucleotides: 15. Germline CDR1 and CDR2: LGHNA and YSLEER. The CDR3 length is 18 residues. Written as DNA, the CDR3 is TGCGCCAGCAGCCAAGAAGGGTACATGGACAGGATAGGACAGCCCCAGCATTTT. Translation: CASSQEGYMDRIGQPQHF.

The chain uses TRBV6-6 and TRBJ1-1; unclear D gene. Germline CDR1 and CDR2: MNHNY and SVGAGI (reference sequence). The CDR3 has 14 residues. V was shortened by 6 bases and J by 1 base, with 12 bases between the two germline ends. This chain's CDR3 is CASSYQPGNTEAFF. DNA of the CDR3: TGTGCCAGCAGCTACCAGCCAGGGAACACTGAAGCTTTCTTT.

This sequence joins TRBV16 and TRBJ2-1; weak D call: TRBD2 (6 bases). Trimming removed 0 bases from V and 6 bases from J, with 18 bases in between. The germline gives CDR1 KGHSY, CDR2 FQNENV. The CDR3 has 17 residues. The CDR3 region is CASSQSRRAPGGNEQFF. In DNA, the CDR3 is TGTGCCAGCAGCCAATCCCGGCGGGCGCCCGGGGGCAATGAGCAGTTCTTC.

This rearrangement joins TRBV29-1 to TRBJ2-3, with 8 bases aligning to TRBD2. Germline trimming cut 8 bases from V and 4 bases from J; bases unmatched to any gene: 8. Per the germline V gene, CDR1 is SQVTM and CDR2 is ANQGSEA. This CDR3 comprises 13 residues. The CDR3 coding sequence is TGCAGCCACGGGAGGGGGGGAGCAGATACGCAGTATTTT. This sequence encodes CSHGRGGADTQYF.

The V gene is TRBV14, the J gene TRBJ1-4; TRBD1 matches 7 bases. The germline V gene encodes CDR1 SGHDN and CDR2 FVKESK. There are 15 residues in the CDR3. After removal of 4 bases from V and 7 bases from J, the junction contained 9 bases not matched to a gene. In DNA form, the CDR3 reads TGTGCCAGCAGCCCTAGAGGGGGCGTGGGTGAAAAACTGTTTTTT. Encoded protein: CASSPRGGVGEKLFF. Combining the CDR3 with reference TRBV14 and TRBJ1-4 gives the whole variable domain EAGVTQFPSHSVIEKGQTVTLRCDPISGHDNLYWYRRVMGKEIKFLLHFVKESKQDESGMPNNRFLAERTGGTYSTLKVQPAELEDSGVYFCASSPRGGVGEKLFFGSGTQLSVL.

The V gene is TRBV11-2, the J gene TRBJ2-7; D not resolved. The CDR3 totals 15 residues. The germline V and J ends were trimmed by 0 bases and 1 base, with 10 bases remaining between them. Germline-derived CDR1 and CDR2 are SGHAT and FQNNGV. CDR3: CASSLENGLSYEQYF. The CDR3, as DNA: TGTGCCAGCAGCTTAGAAAACGGGTTATCCTACGAGCAGTACTTC.

The chain has TRBV15 and TRBJ1-6, with 7 bases matching TRBD1. J gave up 4 bases and V 5 bases, and 8 bases lay outside the gene matches. The CDR3 is 16 amino acids. In germline, CDR1 is LNHNV, CDR2 YYDKDF (reference sequence). CDR3 sequence: CATSPAGRGYNSPLHF. CDR3 DNA sequence: TGTGCCACCAGCCCGGCGGGCAGGGGGTATAATTCACCCCTCCACTTT.

This chain links TRBV28 with TRBJ1-2; 12 bases line up with TRBD1. Germline CDR1 and CDR2: MDHEN and SYDVKM. The ends lost 4 bases at V and 6 bases at J; junction bases unmatched: 6. This CDR3 contains 15 residues. CDR3 bases: TGTGCCAGCAGTTCACCGGGACAGGGGGCAAATGGCTACACCTTC. Its protein product is CASSSPGQGANGYTF.

The chain employs TRBV28 and TRBJ2-5; 7 bases line up with TRBD2. TRBJ2-7 matches the DNA end more closely, so the J call is doubtful. The CDR3 length is 14 residues. Germline values: CDR1 MDHEN, CDR2 SYDVKM. The CDR3 region is CASSSPGRAYEQYF. CDR3 DNA sequence: TGTGCCAGCAGCTCCCCGGGGAGGGCCTACGAGCAGTACTTC.

The chain joins TRBV5-1 to TRBJ2-7, with a possible D match to TRBD1 (6 bases). Germline-derived CDR1 and CDR2 are SGHRS and YFSETQ. V shed 1 base and J shed 4 bases, with 18 bases lying between them. The CDR3 spans 16 residues. CDR3 nucleotide sequence: TGCGCCAGCAGCTTGAGGCTCTCAGGGGAAGTGTACGAGCAGTACTTC. It yields the protein CASSLRLSGEVYEQYF.

This clone came up once. V is TRBV6-6 and J is TRBJ2-2, with 7 nucleotides matching TRBD1. CDR3 length: 15 residues. Germline V gives CDR1 MNHNY, CDR2 SVGAGI (reference sequence). Trimming at V came to 2 bases and at J to 3 bases, leaving 3 bases not matched to a gene. The CDR3 loop reads CASSYGDRDTGELFF. Here the CDR3 DNA reads TGTGCCAGCAGTTACGGGGACAGAGACACCGGGGAGCTGTTTTTT.

The V call is TRBV6-6, the J call TRBJ2-7, with no clear D. Germline V gene lookup returns CDR1 MNHNY and CDR2 SVGAGI (reference sequence). The CDR3 extends over 11 amino acids. V dropped 4 bases and J dropped 8 bases, with 9 bases sitting between them. Here the CDR3 reads CASSSQVQQYF. As DNA, the CDR3 is TGTGCCAGCAGTTCCCAGGTCCAGCAGTACTTC.

This chain links TRBV28 with TRBJ2-1, with D possibly TRBD2 on 5 matching bases. The CDR3 contains 15 residues. The germline CDR1 and CDR2 sequences are MDHEN and SYDVKM. The V and J ends lost 4 bases and 3 bases respectively, with 13 bases between them. This CDR3 reads CASSSPEEVYNEQFF. The DNA of the CDR3 is TGTGCCAGCAGTTCCCCGGAGGAAGTCTACAATGAGCAGTTCTTC.

This clone has just a few counts. This chain connects TRBV7-9 to TRBJ1-2; the D gene is possibly TRBD1 (5 bases). Trimming left V 5 bases short and J 5 bases short, with 15 bases between. The CDR3 covers 14 residues. Germline V lookup: CDR1 SEHNR, CDR2 FQNEAQ (reference sequence). The CDR3 region is CASSARTSPYGYTF. As DNA, the CDR3 is TGTGCCAGCAGCGCCAGGACAAGTCCTTATGGCTACACCTTC.

The rearrangement links TRBV10-3 to TRBJ2-3, with 9 bases aligning to TRBD1. This CDR3 region has 16 residues. The trim removed 3 bases at V and 6 bases at J, leaving 10 bases unmatched. Germline CDR1 ENHRY, CDR2 SYGVKD. Here the CDR3 reads CAISDGRDRDEDTQYF. CDR3 in DNA: TGTGCCATCAGTGATGGCCGGGACAGGGATGAGGATACGCAGTATTTT.

The chain is built from TRBV7-8 and TRBJ1-2; 7 positions agree with TRBD1. V was pared by 3 bases and J by 5 bases, with 6 bases of the junction left unmatched. Germline values: CDR1 SGHVS, CDR2 FQNEAQ. The CDR3 loop spans 14 amino acids. CDR3 nucleotide sequence: TGTGCCAGCAGCTTGGGGGCCAGGGGGTATGGCTACACCTTC. Encoded protein: CASSLGARGYGYTF.